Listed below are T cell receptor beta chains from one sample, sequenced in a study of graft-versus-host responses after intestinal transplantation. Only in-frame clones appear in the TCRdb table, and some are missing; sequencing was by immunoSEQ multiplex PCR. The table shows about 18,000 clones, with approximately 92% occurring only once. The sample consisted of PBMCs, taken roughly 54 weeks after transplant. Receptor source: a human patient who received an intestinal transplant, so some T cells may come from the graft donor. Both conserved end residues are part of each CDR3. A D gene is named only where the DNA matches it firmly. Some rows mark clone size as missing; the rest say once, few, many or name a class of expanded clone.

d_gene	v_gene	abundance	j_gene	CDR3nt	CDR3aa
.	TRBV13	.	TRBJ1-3	TGTGCCAGCAGCTTTAGTGGGGGGCTTGGAAACACCATATATTTT	CASSFSGGLGNTIYF
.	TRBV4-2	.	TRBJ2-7	TGTGCCAGCAGCCAAGTACCTGTAGGGACCCAGCAGTACTTC	CASSQVPVGTQQYF
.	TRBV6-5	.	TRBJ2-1	TGTGCCAGCAGTTACGCCATGGACTCGCTACAGTTCTTC	CASSYAMDSLQFF
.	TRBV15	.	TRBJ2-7	TGTGCCACCAGCAGAGATCTCGGGAGCTACGAGCAGTACTTC	CATSRDLGSYEQYF
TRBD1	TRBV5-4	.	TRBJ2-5	TGTGCCAGCAGCCTGGACAGGGGGCTTATAGAGACCCAGTACTTC	CASSLDRGLIETQYF
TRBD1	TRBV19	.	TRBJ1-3	TGTGCCAGTAGTAGCTACGACAGGGGCTCTGGAAACACCATATATTTT	CASSSYDRGSGNTIYF
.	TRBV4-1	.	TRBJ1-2	TGCGCCAGCAGCCAAGTCCCCGAATTGGGCTATGGCTACACCTTC	CASSQVPELGYGYTF
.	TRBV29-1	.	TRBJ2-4	TGCAGCGTTCAAGACACAGGGAGCAAAAACATTCAGTACTTC	CSVQDTGSKNIQYF
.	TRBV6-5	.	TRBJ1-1	TGTGCCAGCAGTGAAAGGGGGAACACTGAAGCTTTCTTT	CASSERGNTEAFF
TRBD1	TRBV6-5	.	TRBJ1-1	TGTGCCAGCGGTTCGACAGGGCCCAACCGTGACACTGAAGCTTTCTTT	CASGSTGPNRDTEAFF
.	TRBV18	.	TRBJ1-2	TGTGCCAGCTCAAGTAAGGGGTATGGCTACACCTTC	CASSSKGYGYTF
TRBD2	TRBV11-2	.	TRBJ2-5	TGTGCCAGCAGCTATTTCTTAAGGTTTACTAGCGGATTTCAAGAGACCCAGTACTTC	CASSYFLRFTSGFQETQYF
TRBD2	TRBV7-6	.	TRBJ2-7	TGTGCCAGCAGCCTCAATCGTTGGACTAGCGGGGATAACGAGCAGTACTTC	CASSLNRWTSGDNEQYF
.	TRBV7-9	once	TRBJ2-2	TGTGCCAGCAGCTTAACTAGGAACACCGGGGAGCTGTTTTTT	CASSLTRNTGELFF
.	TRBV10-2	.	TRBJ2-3	TGCGCCAGCAACCGGCAATCCGACTACGTGTACGCCAATACGCAGTATTTT	CASNRQSDYVYANTQYF
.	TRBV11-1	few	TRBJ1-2	TGTGCCAGCAGCCCAGACGGGGGGTCCTATGGCTACACCTTC	CASSPDGGSYGYTF
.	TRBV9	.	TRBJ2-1	TGTGCCAGCAGCGCAGGGGAGCGGTCCTACAATGAGCAGTTCTTC	CASSAGERSYNEQFF
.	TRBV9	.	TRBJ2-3	TGTGCCAGCAGCATACGACAGGAGACAGATACGCAGTATTTT	CASSIRQETDTQYF
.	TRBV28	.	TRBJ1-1	TGTGCCAGCAGCCCGGACATGAGAGGAGTTGAAGCTTTCTTT	CASSPDMRGVEAFF
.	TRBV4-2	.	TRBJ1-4	TGTGCCAGCAGCCAAGAAACGGGAGGAGTGGAGGCAGCTAATGAAAAACTGTTTTTT	CASSQETGGVEAANEKLFF
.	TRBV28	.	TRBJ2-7	TGTGCCAGCAGTCCGTTTGATTACGAGCAGTACTTC	CASSPFDYEQYF
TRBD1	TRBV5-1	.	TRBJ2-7	TGCGCCAGCAGCTTGACAGGGGGCGAGCAGTACTTC	CASSLTGGEQYF
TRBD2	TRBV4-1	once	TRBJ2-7	TGCGCCAGCAGCGAGACTAGCGGGAGCTACGAGCAGTACTTC	CASSETSGSYEQYF
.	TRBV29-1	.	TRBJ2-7	TGCAGCGTTGAGTTCGGCTCCTCCTACGAGCAGTACTTC	CSVEFGSSYEQYF
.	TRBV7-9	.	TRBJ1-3	TGTGCCAGCAGCTTTAGGTGGCAGAGCTCTGGAAACACCATATATTTT	CASSFRWQSSGNTIYF
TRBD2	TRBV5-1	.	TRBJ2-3	TGCGCCAGCAGCTTACTGGCGGGGGGCCGACGGGATACGCAGTATTTT	CASSLLAGGRRDTQYF
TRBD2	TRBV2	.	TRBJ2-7	TGTGCCAGCAGTGTAGGGGGGCGGGAGGAGGGGCCCTACGAGCAGTACTTC	CASSVGGREEGPYEQYF
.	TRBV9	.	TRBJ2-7	TGTGCCAGCAGCCCACTCGCCAGGGCCGAGCAGTACTTC	CASSPLARAEQYF
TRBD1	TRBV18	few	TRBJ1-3	TGTGCCAGCTCACGCCAACAGGGGGATGGAAACACCATATATTTT	CASSRQQGDGNTIYF
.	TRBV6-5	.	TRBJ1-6	TGTGCCAGCAGAACGCGTAATAATTCACCCCTCCACTTT	CASRTRNNSPLHF
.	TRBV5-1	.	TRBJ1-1	TGCGCCAGCAGCTTCAGGGGCGCGAACACTGAAGCTTTCTTT	CASSFRGANTEAFF
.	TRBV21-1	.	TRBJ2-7	TGTGCCAGCAGCAAGCGGGACGGCTCCTACGAGCAGTACTTC	CASSKRDGSYEQYF
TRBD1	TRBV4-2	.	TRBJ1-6	TGTGCCAGCAGCCAAGATCTTTGGACAGGGGATAATTCACCCCTCCACTTT	CASSQDLWTGDNSPLHF
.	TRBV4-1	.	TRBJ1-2	TGCGCCAGCAGCCAAGATTGGACAGTTATCTATGGCCACACCTTC	CASSQDWTVIYGHTF
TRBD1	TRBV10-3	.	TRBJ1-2	TGTGCCATCAGTGAGCCCGGGACAGCCGATGGCTACACCTTC	CAISEPGTADGYTF
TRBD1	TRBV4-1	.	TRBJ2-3	TGCGCCAGCAGCCGGGACAGGTCTCAAGATACGCAGTATTTT	CASSRDRSQDTQYF
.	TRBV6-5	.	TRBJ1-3	TGTGCCAGCAGCGAATCAGGGAATGGAAACACCATATATTTT	CASSESGNGNTIYF
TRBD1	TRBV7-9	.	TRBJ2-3	TGTGCCAGCAGCTTACCGGGACAGGGCCCAGATACGCAGTATTTT	CASSLPGQGPDTQYF
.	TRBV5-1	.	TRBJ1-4	TGCGCCAGCAGCTTGGCCGGGGGGGGACCCAATGAAAAACTGTTTTTT	CASSLAGGGPNEKLFF
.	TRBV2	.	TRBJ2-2	TGTGCCAGCACCCCGGGACCTTACACCGGGGAGCTGTTTTTT	CASTPGPYTGELFF
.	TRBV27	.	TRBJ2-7	TGTGCCAGCAGTTTCCTAGGTGAATCCTACGAGCAGTACTTC	CASSFLGESYEQYF
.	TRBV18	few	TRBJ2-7	TGTGCCAGCTCACCTAGGGGGGACGAGCAGTACTTC	CASSPRGDEQYF